What follows is one T cell receptor (beta chain) and its context. Its antigen is not known. TCRdb called the RT-PCR reads again in MiXCR, with one record for every CDR3 protein. This table holds about 520,000 distinct CDR3 sequences, approximately 11% found once. In germline, CDR1 is SQVTM, CDR2 ANQGSEA. This CDR3 region has 14 residues. Trimming left V 2 bases short and J 6 bases short, with 15 bases between. The data stem from a study of response to subunit inactivated influenza vaccine. Study-wide points: Authors suggested each seasonal influenza vaccination recruits few new T cells.

This sequence was found in a man aged 50 to 60 who received an inactivated influenza vaccine. Sequencing used PBMCs from blood, obtained about 6 weeks after vaccination. The V call is TRBV29-1, the J call TRBJ2-3; D might be TRBD2 (6 bases). CDR3 sequence (DNA): TGCAGCGTTGAAACTAGCCGGTGGCGGGATACGCAGTATTTT. Its protein is CSVETSRWRDTQYF.